One and the same sample provided the 32 T cell receptor beta chains below, sequenced in a study of T cell repertoires in cytomegalovirus infection. No antigens are known for them. TCRdb itself ran the reads through MiXCR, one entry per CDR3 protein. In the table there are a few hundred thousand distinct CDR3 sequences, approximately 40% of which are singletons. Sequencing used cultured PBMCs, obtained from culture after CMV antigen stimulation. The receptors originated from a human donor in good health (CMV status not recorded). Some clones in this sample may be carry-over from other donors' samples.

In this sample, this clonotype turned up once. The V gene is TRBV7-2, the J gene TRBJ2-1; 7 bases are a match to TRBD2. The junction had 10 bases not matched to a gene; V was cut back by 5 bases and J by 9 bases. The CDR3 spans 14 residues. In germline, CDR1 is SGHTA, CDR2 FQGNSA. In nucleotides, the CDR3 is TGTGCCAGCAGCGGGGGGAGGGCCTGGGGTGAGCAGTTCTTC. It yields the protein CASSGGRAWGEQFF.

The chain combines TRBV20-1 with TRBJ1-4, with D hard to call. The CDR3 consists of 14 residues. Trimming shortened V by 1 base and J by 5 bases, and 11 bases separated the two germline ends. Germline lookup yields CDR1 DFQATT and CDR2 SNEGSKA (reference sequence). Written as DNA, the CDR3 is TGCAGTGCTAGAGGTTACGCAGCAAATGAAAAACTGTTTTTT. Protein product: CSARGYAANEKLFF.

This rearrangement joins TRBV19 to TRBJ2-7; 10 bases fit TRBD1. This CDR3 has 15 amino acids. Germline lookup yields CDR1 LNHDA and CDR2 SQIVND (reference sequence). CDR3 bases: TGTGTCTCCTCGGTCGGGACAGGGGATGGCTACGAGCAGTACTTC. Protein product: CVSSVGTGDGYEQYF.

The rearrangement links TRBV20-1 to TRBJ2-3; the match to TRBD1 covers 7 bases. This CDR3 contains 13 residues. V lost 8 bases and J lost 4; bases outside the gene matches: 9. The germline V gene encodes CDR1 DFQATT and CDR2 SNEGSKA (reference sequence). CDR3 coding DNA: TGCAGTATGGGACAGTCAGGCCCAGATACGCAGTATTTT. Translating gives CSMGQSGPDTQYF.

V gene TRBV10-2 combines with J gene TRBJ2-3; no clear D gene. Between the trimmed V and J ends, which lost 0 bases and 4 bases, there was a span of 8 bases. The length of the CDR3 is 14 residues. The germline V gene has CDR1 WSHSY and CDR2 SAAADI. The CDR3 loop is CASSESGSSDTQYF. Written as DNA, the CDR3 is TGCGCCAGCAGTGAGTCGGGTTCTTCAGATACGCAGTATTTT.

This clonotype appeared many times. The chain uses TRBV12-3 or TRBV12-4 and TRBJ2-7; D is perhaps TRBD1 (5 bases). The CDR3 covers 12 residues. Deletions cut 6 bases from V and 4 bases from J, with 10 bases between. The CDR3 is CASSPTGYEQYF. CDR3 in DNA: TGTGCCAGCAGCCCAACAGGTTACGAGCAGTACTTC.

The chain employs TRBV4-3 and TRBJ2-1, with D perhaps TRBD1 (6 bases). Germline CDR1 LGHNA, CDR2 YSLEER. This CDR3 is 15 amino acids long. Trimming removed 4 bases at V and 0 bases at J, with 10 bases between. This CDR3 reads CASSPDSDSYNEQFF. For the CDR3, the DNA is TGCGCCAGCAGCCCGGACAGTGACTCCTACAATGAGCAGTTCTTC.

The gene calls are TRBV29-1 and TRBJ2-1; 13 bases are a match to TRBD2. The V segment lost 2 bases and the J segment 10 bases; nucleotides outside the gene matches: 5. Germline assignment: CDR1 SQVTM and CDR2 ANQGSEA. The CDR3 consists of 14 residues. CDR3 protein: CSVERTSGGQEQFF. In nucleotides, the CDR3 is TGCAGCGTTGAACGGACTAGCGGGGGCCAAGAGCAGTTCTTC.

This clonotype was seen a few times. J is TRBJ2-5 and V is TRBV7-8; 7 bases line up with TRBD1. Per the germline V gene, CDR1 is SGHVS and CDR2 is FQNEAQ. The J segment lost 2 bases and the V segment lost 5 bases, leaving 14 bases of the junction unmatched. The CDR3 sequence is 17 residues long. As DNA, the CDR3 is TGTGCCAGCAGCACTCGACAGGGACAGCGGCCGCAAGAGACCCAGTACTTC. It specifies CASSTRQGQRPQETQYF.

This clonotype was recorded at least ten times. The chain has TRBV7-9 and TRBJ2-1; D uncertain. Germline-derived CDR1 and CDR2 are SEHNR and FQNEAQ (reference sequence). This CDR3 contains 14 residues. The V end was cut by 0 bases, the J end by 2 bases, with 5 bases between. CDR3 coding DNA: TGTGCCAGCAGCTTAGCGGGAACCTACAATGAGCAGTTCTTC. Amino acids: CASSLAGTYNEQFF.

The gene calls are TRBV10-3 and TRBJ2-7, with D tentatively TRBD2 (6 bases). The V and J ends lost 2 bases and 4 bases respectively, with 12 bases between them. This CDR3 has 14 amino acids. Germline CDR1 and CDR2: ENHRY and SYGVKD. The CDR3 DNA reads TGTGCCATCAGTGAGGGGACCGCGGGGTACGAGCAGTACTTC. It encodes CAISEGTAGYEQYF.

This clonotype showed up just a few times. The genes are TRBV7-2 and TRBJ1-5, with 7 nucleotides matching TRBD1. Germline V CDR1 and CDR2: SGHTA, FQGNSA. CDR3 length equals 15 residues. V lost 5 bases, J lost 9 bases, and 13 bases stayed unmatched. DNA of the CDR3: TGTGCCAGCAGCCCCAAGGGACAGAGTATTTTGCCCCAGCATTTT. This encodes CASSPKGQSILPQHF.

The rearrangement joins TRBV12-3 or TRBV12-4 to TRBJ2-2, with 7 bases that match TRBD1. CDR3 length equals 16 residues. V shed 6 bases, J shed 0 bases, and the junction held 7 bases outside the gene matches. The CDR3 DNA is TGTGCCAGCAGCCCCGGGACAGCATCGAACACCGGGGAGCTGTTTTTT. It translates to CASSPGTASNTGELFF.

This clonotype was counted a few times. This sequence joins TRBV7-8 and TRBJ2-7, with D unresolved. CDR3 length: 13 amino acids. CDR1 is SGHVS, CDR2 FQNEAQ, per germline. Trimming took 5 bases from V and 9 from J, leaving 17 bases between them. The CDR3 sequence: CASSPRARIGQYF. DNA for the CDR3: TGTGCCAGCAGCCCCCGGGCCCGCATCGGGCAGTACTTC.

This clonotype turned up a few times. Written as DNA, the CDR3 is TGTGCCAGCACGAGTTCGGGACTAGAAAACAATGAGCAGTTCTTC. It specifies CASTSSGLENNEQFF. The rearrangement uses TRBV2 and TRBJ2-1; TRBD2 matches 8 bases. V shed 7 bases and J 5 bases; nucleotides not matched to a gene: 10. Germline assignment: CDR1 SNHLY and CDR2 FYNNEI. This CDR3 has 15 amino acids. The full variable domain, its missing parts supplied by reference TRBV2 and TRBJ2-1, is EPEVTQTPSHQVTQMGQEVILRCVPISNHLYFYWYRQILGQKVEFLVSFYNNEISEKSEIFDDQFSVERPDGSNFTLKIRSTKLEDSAMYFCASTSSGLENNEQFFGPGTRLTVL.

This rearrangement joins TRBV7-8 to TRBJ2-7; TRBD2 is a possible D gene (6 bases). V was trimmed by 3 bases and J by 6 bases, leaving 12 bases between them. CDR3 length: 13 amino acids. Germline-derived CDR1 and CDR2 are SGHVS and FQNEAQ. This CDR3 reads CASSLRETGEQYF. CDR3 DNA sequence: TGTGCCAGCAGCTTGCGGGAAACTGGCGAGCAGTACTTC.

This sequence joins TRBV7-2 and TRBJ2-5, with TRBD2 identical over 12 bases. CDR3 length: 14 residues. CDR1 SGHTA and CDR2 FQGNSA come from the germline V gene. J lost 5 bases, V lost 5 bases, and 3 bases had no gene match. CDR3 DNA: TGTGCCAGCAGCCCTACTAGCGGGAGGGAGACCCAGTACTTC. Translation: CASSPTSGRETQYF.

There are a few counts of this clonotype. The chain employs TRBV7-8 and TRBJ1-6, with D possibly matching TRBD1 (6 bases). V was trimmed by 5 bases and J by 6 bases, leaving 17 bases between them. Germline V lookup: CDR1 SGHVS, CDR2 FQNEAQ. The CDR3 is 16 residues long. CDR3 residues: CASSPWYTGTNSPLHF. Here the CDR3 DNA reads TGTGCCAGCAGCCCTTGGTACACAGGGACTAATTCACCCCTCCACTTT.

The chain employs TRBV27 and TRBJ2-7; maybe TRBD2 (5 bases). The germline CDR1 and CDR2 sequences are MNHEY and SMNVEV (reference sequence). This CDR3 contains 16 residues. Trimming removed 3 bases from V and 3 bases from J, with 18 bases in between. CDR3 protein: CASSFGRKGSDYEQYF. The DNA of the CDR3 is TGTGCCAGCAGTTTTGGTCGTAAAGGTAGCGACTACGAGCAGTACTTC.

This chain links TRBV30 with TRBJ2-7; D is possibly TRBD2 (6 bases). The V gene's germline CDR1 is GTSNPN and CDR2 SVGIG (reference sequence). Trimming removed 4 bases from V and 4 bases from J, with 14 bases in between. CDR3 length: 13 residues. CDR3 nucleotide sequence: TGTGCCTGGAAGGCGGGACCTGGTTACGAGCAGTACTTC. Amino acid sequence: CAWKAGPGYEQYF.

The chain combines TRBV6-6 with TRBJ2-7, with TRBD2 matching 7 bases. Losses at the gene ends were 7 bases for V and 4 bases for J; bases not matched to a gene: 10. From germline, CDR1 is MNHNY and CDR2 SVGAGI (reference sequence). The CDR3 has 14 residues. Here the CDR3 reads CASIPGGSAYEQYF. CDR3 coding DNA: TGTGCCAGCATCCCCGGGGGGTCGGCTTACGAGCAGTACTTC.

This clonotype was found a few times. CDR3 nucleotides: TGTGCCAGCAGCCAAAGACGTGATCAGCCCCAGCATTTT. Translation: CASSQRRDQPQHF. V and J are TRBV7-2 and TRBJ1-5; D is uncertain. Germline V gene sequence: CDR1 SGHTA, CDR2 FQGNSA. Trimming cost V 5 bases and J 5 bases, with 10 bases left between them. CDR3 length: 13 amino acids.

In its sample, this clonotype was seen a few times. This sequence joins TRBV20-1 and TRBJ2-3; D may be TRBD1 (5 bases). The CDR3 covers 11 residues. Between the trimmed V and J ends, which lost 5 bases and 10 bases, there was a span of 13 bases. The germline gives CDR1 DFQATT, CDR2 SNEGSKA (reference sequence). CDR3 nucleotides: TGCAGTGCTCTTGACTCAGGGCCGCAGTATTTT. Translation: CSALDSGPQYF.

The rearrangement links TRBV6-6 to TRBJ2-1, with TRBD2 matching 12 bases. V lost 7 bases and J lost 9; bases outside the gene matches: 10. This CDR3 is built from 15 residues. The germline CDR1 and CDR2 sequences are MNHNY and SVGAGI (reference sequence). The CDR3 reads CASINRGTSGSEQFF. In DNA form, the CDR3 reads TGTGCCAGCATTAACAGGGGGACTAGCGGGTCTGAGCAGTTCTTC.

This clonotype was recorded many times. CDR3 nucleotides: TGTGCCAGCAGCCGCACGGGACTAGCAAGCGCGGCGCAGTATTTT. Its protein product is CASSRTGLASAAQYF. V is TRBV7-6 and J is TRBJ2-3, with 9 bases aligning to TRBD2. The CDR3 loop spans 15 amino acids. Germline assignment: CDR1 SGHVS and CDR2 FNYEAQ. V lost 5 bases to trimming and J lost 10 bases; unmatched junction nucleotides: 13.

The DNA for the CDR3 is TGTGCCAGCACCCGGACAGGGAATGAGCAGTTCTTC. Residues: CASTRTGNEQFF. This chain uses TRBV6-2 or TRBV6-3 with TRBJ2-1; TRBD1 agrees at 8 bases. Germline V lookup: CDR1 MNHEY, CDR2 SVGEGT. This CDR3 is built from 12 residues. Germline trimming cut 7 bases from V and 7 bases from J; bases unmatched to any gene: 3.

The rearrangement links TRBV12-3 or TRBV12-4 to TRBJ2-5, with 9 bases matching TRBD1. The CDR3 has 14 residues. Germline trimming cut 6 bases from V and 5 bases from J; bases unmatched to any gene: 7. The CDR3 DNA is TGTGCCAGCAGACCCAACAGGGGGCAGGAGACCCAGTACTTC. Translating it yields CASRPNRGQETQYF.

The chain employs TRBV7-2 and TRBJ2-7; 8 bases fit TRBD2. The CDR3 spans 14 residues. CDR1 and CDR2 (germline): SGHTA, FQGNSA. V lost 2 bases and J lost 6; bases outside the gene matches: 6. CDR3 in amino acids: CASSLWREVSEQYF. DNA of the CDR3: TGTGCCAGCAGCTTATGGCGGGAGGTTAGCGAGCAGTACTTC.

J is TRBJ2-2 and V is TRBV20-1; no definite D call. This CDR3 has 12 amino acids. Looked up from germline, CDR1 is DFQATT and CDR2 is SNEGSKA (reference sequence). The V end lost 2 bases, the J end lost 3 bases, and 4 bases lay between the germline ends. CDR3 sequence (DNA): TGCAGTGCTAGATGGCACACCGGGGAGCTGTTTTTT. It encodes CSARWHTGELFF.

The rearrangement links TRBV27 to TRBJ2-7, with D hard to call. Germline V gives CDR1 MNHEY, CDR2 SMNVEV (reference sequence). This CDR3 is built from 17 residues. V gave up 4 bases and J gave up 2 bases, with 21 bases separating them. For the CDR3, the DNA is TGTGCCAGCAGTTCTTTATCAGACCTAAACCCAACCTACGAGCAGTACTTC. Its translation: CASSSLSDLNPTYEQYF.

This clonotype appeared a few times. The chain couples TRBV12-3 or TRBV12-4 to TRBJ1-1; 7 bases map to TRBD1. Unmatched junction bases numbered 8, after V lost 5 bases and J lost 5 bases. CDR3 size: 14 residues. The CDR3 sequence: CASSRQGVLTEAFF. For the CDR3, the DNA is TGTGCCAGCAGTCGACAGGGCGTTTTAACTGAAGCTTTCTTT.

This clonotype was picked up one time. A much larger clone differs by one base, so this may be a read error. This chain joins TRBV7-2 and TRBJ2-2; D is perhaps TRBD2 (5 bases). The V gene's germline CDR1 is SGHTA and CDR2 FQGNSA. This CDR3 is 16 amino acids long. CDR3 nucleotides: TGTGCCAGCAGCTTAGGGGTCGCGGTGAACACCGGGGAGCTGTTGTTT. Its translation: CASSLGVAVNTGELLF.